This T cell receptor beta chain was recovered during a study of circulating and synovial CD4+ cells in juvenile arthritis. Here immunoSEQ multiplex PCR was the method, and the copy in TCRdb shows in-frame clones only, minus some. The sample lists approximately 35,000 clones, 90% to 95% occurring once. The CDR3 has 19 amino acids. J was trimmed by 3 bases and V by 5 bases; bases with no gene match: 11. Germline loops: CDR1 SGHAT, CDR2 FQNNGV. Note on this clone: Its antigen is currently unknown.

Study observations and caveats: These blood cells shared more CDR3 sequences with synovium than bulk blood. Shared-clonotype fractions with synovium likely underestimate full repertoire overlap. Diversity here was lower than in bulk blood CD4 cells. Traditional Vbeta family usage analysis missed the pathogenic-like versus bulk difference.

This rearrangement joins TRBV11-2 to TRBJ2-2; 14 bases agree with TRBD2. The sequencing sample was made of CD4+ T cells from blood. The clonotype comes from a human donor with juvenile idiopathic arthritis. The CDR3 DNA reads as TGTGCCAGCAGCCTAACCTTGACTAGCGGGAGGGAATACACCGGGGAGCTGTTTTTT. Translating it yields CASSLTLTSGREYTGELFF.